Listed below are T cell receptor beta chains from one sample, sequenced in a study of shared clonotypes between healthy human individuals. Data came from immunoSEQ multiplex PCR; TCRdb stores just in-frame clones and leaves some out. This table holds about 1.1 million clones, 60% to 85% found once. The sample comprised memory CD4+ T cells from PBMCs. The receptors come from a man aged 18 to 35 in good health. Some clones in this sample may be carry-over from other donors' samples. CDR3s include the opening cysteine and the closing phenylalanine or tryptophan. D genes are given only for firm matches. A clone size is listed for some rows: how often the clone was seen (once, few, many), or a class if it is expanded.

cdr3_aa cdr3_nt j_call d_call clone_size v_call
CASSPGGGQTYEQYF TGTGCCAGCAGCCCAGGGGGGGGGCAGACCTACGAGCAGTACTTC TRBJ2-7 NA NA TRBV14
CASSLGASPAYEQYF TGCGCCAGCAGCTTGGGCGCTAGCCCTGCCTACGAGCAGTACTTC TRBJ2-7 NA NA TRBV5-1
CASSLSFGTGALNTEAFF TGCGCCAGCAGCTTGAGTTTTGGGACAGGGGCCCTGAACACTGAAGCTTTCTTT TRBJ1-1 TRBD1 NA TRBV5-1
CASSYQDGVGETQYF TGCGCCAGCAGCTACCAGGACGGGGTTGGGGAGACCCAGTACTTC TRBJ2-5 NA NA TRBV5-1
CASSLKLVTDTQYF TGTGCCAGCAGTTTAAAACTAGTCACAGATACGCAGTATTTT TRBJ2-3 NA once TRBV27
CASSQRRDSRSYEQYF TGTGCCAGCAGCCAAAGACGGGACAGTCGGTCCTACGAGCAGTACTTC TRBJ2-7 TRBD1 NA TRBV7-8
CASSQRRLAGDPGDQETQYF TGTGCCAGCAGCCAAAGGCGTCTAGCGGGAGACCCTGGGGATCAAGAGACCCAGTACTTC TRBJ2-5 TRBD2 NA TRBV4-2
CASKASYNQPQHF TGTGCCAGTAAAGCAAGTTACAATCAGCCCCAGCATTTT TRBJ1-5 NA few TRBV19
CASSLGASGQGAHEQYF TGCGCCAGCAGCTTGGGTGCCTCGGGACAGGGAGCCCACGAGCAGTACTTC TRBJ2-7 TRBD1 NA TRBV5-1
CASSTQDGAKGYGYTF TGTGCCAGCAGCACCCAAGACGGGGCTAAGGGCTATGGCTACACCTTC TRBJ1-2 NA NA TRBV9
CASSPVAGTYEQYF TGTGCCAGCAGTCCTGTAGCGGGAACCTACGAGCAGTACTTC TRBJ2-7 TRBD2 NA TRBV28
CASSSRAGGSNEQFF TGTGCCAGCAGCTCTAGAGCGGGAGGTTCCAATGAGCAGTTCTTC TRBJ2-1 TRBD2 once TRBV7-3
CASSLDRQGATEAFF TGTGCCAGCAGCTTGGATCGGCAGGGGGCGACTGAAGCTTTCTTT TRBJ1-1 TRBD1 NA TRBV5-6
CASSLDPEGEKLFF TGCGCCAGCAGCTTGGATCCCGAGGGTGAAAAACTGTTTTTT TRBJ1-4 NA NA TRBV5-1
CASSRWTGASEQFF TGTGCCAGCAGCCGTTGGACAGGGGCAAGTGAGCAGTTCTTC TRBJ2-1 TRBD1 NA TRBV6-5
CASSIGQVLADTQYF TGTGCCAGTAGTATAGGCCAGGTCCTGGCAGATACGCAGTATTTT TRBJ2-3 NA few TRBV19